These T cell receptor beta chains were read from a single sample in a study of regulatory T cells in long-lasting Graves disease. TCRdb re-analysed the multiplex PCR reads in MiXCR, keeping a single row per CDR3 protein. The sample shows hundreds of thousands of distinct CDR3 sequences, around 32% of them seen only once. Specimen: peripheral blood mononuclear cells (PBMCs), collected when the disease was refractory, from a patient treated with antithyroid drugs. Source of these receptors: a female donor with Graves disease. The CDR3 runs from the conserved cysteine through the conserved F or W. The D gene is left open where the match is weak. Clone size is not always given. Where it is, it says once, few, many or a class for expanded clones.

TGTGCCAGCAGCCCCCGTCGGGCTCGGGTTGCCGGGGAGCTGTTTTTT,CASSPRRARVAGELFF,TRBV6-1,TRBJ2-2,NA,NA
TGTGCCAGCAGTTACCGAGCGGCAGATGCCTACACCTTC,CASSYRAADAYTF,TRBV6-5,TRBJ1-2,NA,many
TGTGCCTGGAGTCGTAACCGCAAAACTAATGAAAAACTGTTTTTT,CAWSRNRKTNEKLFF,TRBV30,TRBJ1-4,NA,few
TGTGCCAGCAGCTTTCAGGGATACGCTGAAGCTTTCTTT,CASSFQGYAEAFF,TRBV7-9,TRBJ1-1,NA,NA
TGCGCCAGCAGCTTGGCCCAGGGGACCAATTCACCCCTCCACTTT,CASSLAQGTNSPLHF,TRBV5-1,TRBJ1-6,NA,NA
TGTGCCAGCAGCTCTCCCGCAGGGTTCGGGGAGACCCAGTACTTC,CASSSPAGFGETQYF,TRBV7-9,TRBJ2-5,NA,NA
TGTGCCAGCAGCTATGAACAGGGAACTGAAGCTTTCTTT,CASSYEQGTEAFF,TRBV3-1,TRBJ1-1,NA,few
TGTGCCAGCAGACCCGACAGGGGGCCTCAGCCCCAGCATTTT,CASRPDRGPQPQHF,TRBV2,TRBJ1-5,TRBD1,few
TGTGCCAGCAGACCGGGTGGGACAGGCTCCTACGAGCAGTACTTC,CASRPGGTGSYEQYF,TRBV7-9,TRBJ2-7,TRBD1,few
TGTGCCAGCAGTTTCCCGGAGGAAAACTATGGCTACACCTTC,CASSFPEENYGYTF,TRBV28,TRBJ1-2,NA,many
TGCAGCGTTGGTAACACTGAAGCTTTCTTT,CSVGNTEAFF,TRBV29-1,TRBJ1-1,NA,many